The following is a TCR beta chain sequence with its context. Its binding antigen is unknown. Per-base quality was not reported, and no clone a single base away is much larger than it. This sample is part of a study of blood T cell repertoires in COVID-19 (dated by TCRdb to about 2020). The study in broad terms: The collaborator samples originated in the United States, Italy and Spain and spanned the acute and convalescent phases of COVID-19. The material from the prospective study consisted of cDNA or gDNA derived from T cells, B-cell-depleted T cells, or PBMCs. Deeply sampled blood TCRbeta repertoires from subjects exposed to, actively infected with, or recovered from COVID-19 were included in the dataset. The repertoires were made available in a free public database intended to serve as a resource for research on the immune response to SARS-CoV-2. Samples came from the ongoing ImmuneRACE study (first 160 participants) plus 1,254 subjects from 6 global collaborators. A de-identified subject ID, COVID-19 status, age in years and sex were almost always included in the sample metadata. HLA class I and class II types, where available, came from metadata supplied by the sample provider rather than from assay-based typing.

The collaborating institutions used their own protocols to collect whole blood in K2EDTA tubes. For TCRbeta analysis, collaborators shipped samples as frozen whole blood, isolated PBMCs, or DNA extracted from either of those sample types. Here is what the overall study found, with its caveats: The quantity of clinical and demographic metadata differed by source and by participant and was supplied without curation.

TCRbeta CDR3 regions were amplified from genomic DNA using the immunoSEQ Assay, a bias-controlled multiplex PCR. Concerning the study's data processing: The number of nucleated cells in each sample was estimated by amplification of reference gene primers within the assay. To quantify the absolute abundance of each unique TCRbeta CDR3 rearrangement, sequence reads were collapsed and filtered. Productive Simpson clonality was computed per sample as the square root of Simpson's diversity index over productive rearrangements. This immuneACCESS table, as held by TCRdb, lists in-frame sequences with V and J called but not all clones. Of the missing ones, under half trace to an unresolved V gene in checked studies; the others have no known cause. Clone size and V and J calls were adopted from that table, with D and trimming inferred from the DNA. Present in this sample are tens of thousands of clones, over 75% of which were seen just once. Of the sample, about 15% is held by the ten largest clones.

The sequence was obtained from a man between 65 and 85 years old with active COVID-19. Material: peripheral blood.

The CDR3 amino acid sequence is: CASVGTGWQETQYF. The nucleotide sequence is given as TGTGCTAGTGTCGGGACAGGGTGGCAAGAGACCCAGTACTTC. The chain was built from TRBV12-5 and TRBJ2-5, with 9 bases in between that match TRBD1. Measured from the cysteine to the phenylalanine, the CDR3 is 14 residues long. CDR3 DNA is the only sequence kept; it has 42 bases, read in frame from the first base. V is pruned by 7 bases and J by 2 bases, leaving 5 bases of the junction without a gene match. As encoded in the germline V gene, CDR1 is LGHNT while CDR2 is FRNRAP. The full variable domain, with segments outside the CDR3 supplied by the reference TRBV12-5 and TRBJ2-5 proteins, appears as DARVTQTPRHKVTEMGQEVTMRCQPILGHNTVFWYRQTMMQGLELLAYFRNRAPLDDSGMPKDRFSAEMPDATLATLKIQPSEPRDSAVYFCASVGTGWQETQYFGPGTRLLVL.